The present TCR beta chain was sequenced within a study of blood T cells in healthy people across ages. Study-wide results and caveats: Whereas aged donors had fewer naive CD4+ cells, long-lived donors had more of them and higher diversity. Not knowing donor CMV status may have confounded expanded clonotype changes. The recorded TCR beta diversity per million T cells decreased in a roughly linear manner with age.

A second PCR, run for roughly 7 to 11 cycles, used a sample-barcoded 5' primer plus a J-beta primer mix. From the 5' RACE reads, TCRdb called clonotypes with MiXCR, one entry per CDR3 protein. The table shows 850,000 to 1,000,000 distinct CDR3 sequences, with just over 50% occurring only once. Worth noting for this clonotype: Its antigen is as yet unknown.

The sequenced sample consisted of blood. This TCR was recovered from a woman in her fifties or sixties in good health.

CDR3 region: CASSPGTNSYEQYF. CDR3 in DNA: TGTGCCAGCTCACCAGGGACCAACTCCTACGAGCAGTACTTC. V usage is TRBV18 and J usage is TRBJ2-7; D assignment may be TRBD1 or TRBD2 (5 bases each). Germline V gene sequence: CDR1 KGHSH, CDR2 LQKENI. The V gene lost 2 bases and the J gene lost 0 bases, with 8 bases spanning the gap. The CDR3 is 14 residues long. Full variable domain (missing parts from reference TRBV18 and TRBJ2-7): NAGVMQNPRHLVRRRGQEARLRCSPMKGHSHVYWYRQLPEEGLKFMVYLQKENIIDESGMPKERFSAEFPKEGPSILRIQQVVRGDSAAYFCASSPGTNSYEQYFGPGTRLTVT.